This T cell receptor beta chain was captured in a study of metastatic and nonmetastatic thyroid tumors. All patients were treatment-naive before thyroid surgery. Within the sample, this clone is medium-sized. Its antigen is not identified. Notes on the study in general: As reported, TCR beta diversity in blood and tumor was significantly higher in malignant thyroid tumors than in benign nodules.

V was trimmed by 5 bases and J by 7 bases, leaving 12 bases between them. CDR3 length: 14 residues. CDR1 MNHNS and CDR2 SASEGT come from the germline V gene. In the authors' methods: Clinicopathological groups of papillary thyroid cancer showed CDR3 differences that were used to build a distant-metastasis classifier. TCRdb reprocessed the PCR reads via MiXCR. The V and J calls here are based on TCRdb, not the publication. Of 17,000 or so clones listed, about a quarter are singletons. The chain has TRBV6-1 and TRBJ1-6; no reliable D call. The TCR comes from a female donor with papillary thyroid cancer or a benign thyroid nodule (not recorded which). Some clones in this sample may be carry-over from other donors' samples. The sequencing sample was made of adjacent normal tissue. The DNA of the CDR3 is TGTGCCAGCAGTACCCGGGCCTTCAATTCACCCCTCCACTTT. It translates to CASSTRAFNSPLHF.